The T cell receptor (beta chain) described here comes from a study of T-cell memory formation after mild COVID-19. The study, taken as a whole, reports: Largely, contracting CD4+ clones fell within CM and EM, and contracting CD8+ clones within EMRA.

CDR1 is SGDLS and CDR2 is YYNGEE in the germline V gene. The CDR3 has 17 amino acids. The ends lost 0 bases at V and 4 bases at J; junction bases unmatched: 5. This clonotype was detected ten times or more. Its antigen is unknown. From the 5' RACE reads, TCRdb called clonotypes with MiXCR, one entry per CDR3 protein. The table has about 200,000 distinct CDR3 sequences, around 9.5% seen once. The sample taken for sequencing was PBMCs or a T cell subset sorted from them (not recorded which). This chain joins TRBV9 and TRBJ2-2; 11 bases agree with TRBD2. This sequence was found in a man between 18 and 35 years old who had mild COVID-19 (a few samples of this study predate the infection). Cell type and time point are not known. CDR3 nucleotide sequence: TGTGCCAGCAGCGTAGGGGCTAGCGGGGGGACCACCGGGGAGCTGTTTTTT. This encodes CASSVGASGGTTGELFF.